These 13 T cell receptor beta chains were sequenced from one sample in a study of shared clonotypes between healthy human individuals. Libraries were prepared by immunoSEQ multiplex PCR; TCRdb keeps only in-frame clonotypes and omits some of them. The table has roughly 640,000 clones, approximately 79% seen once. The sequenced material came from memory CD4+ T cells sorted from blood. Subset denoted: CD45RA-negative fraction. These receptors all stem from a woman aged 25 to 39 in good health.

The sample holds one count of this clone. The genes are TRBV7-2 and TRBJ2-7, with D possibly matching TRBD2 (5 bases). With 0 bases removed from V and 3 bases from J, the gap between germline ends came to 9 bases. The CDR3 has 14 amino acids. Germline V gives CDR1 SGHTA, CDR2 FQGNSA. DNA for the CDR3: TGTGCCAGCAGCTTAGCCGTAGCGTACTACGAGCAGTACTTC. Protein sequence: CASSLAVAYYEQYF.

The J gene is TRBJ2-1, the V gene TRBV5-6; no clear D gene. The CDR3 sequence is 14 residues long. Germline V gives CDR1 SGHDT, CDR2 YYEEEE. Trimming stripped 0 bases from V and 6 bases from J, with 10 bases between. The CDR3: CASSLERWSNEQFF. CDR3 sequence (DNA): TGTGCCAGCAGCTTGGAACGGTGGAGCAATGAGCAGTTCTTC.

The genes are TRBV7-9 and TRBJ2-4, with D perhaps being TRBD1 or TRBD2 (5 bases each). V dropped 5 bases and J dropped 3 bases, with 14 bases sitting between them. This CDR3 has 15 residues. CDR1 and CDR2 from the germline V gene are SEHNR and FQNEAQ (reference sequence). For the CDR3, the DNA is TGTGCCAGCAGCCTCTTAGGGGACGGCAAAAACATTCAGTACTTC. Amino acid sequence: CASSLLGDGKNIQYF.

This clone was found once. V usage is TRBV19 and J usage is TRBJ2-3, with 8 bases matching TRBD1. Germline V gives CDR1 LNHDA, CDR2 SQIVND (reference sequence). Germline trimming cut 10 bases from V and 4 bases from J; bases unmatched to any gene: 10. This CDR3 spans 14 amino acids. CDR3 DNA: TGTGCCACCACCGGACAGGGAAGATCAGATACGCAGTATTTT. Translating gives CATTGQGRSDTQYF.

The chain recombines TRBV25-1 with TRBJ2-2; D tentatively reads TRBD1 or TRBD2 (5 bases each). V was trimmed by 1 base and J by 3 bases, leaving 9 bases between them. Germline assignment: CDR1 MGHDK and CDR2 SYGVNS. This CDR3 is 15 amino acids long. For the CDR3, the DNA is TGTGCCAGCAGTGAATCTCTGGGACACACCGGGGAGCTGTTTTTT. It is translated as CASSESLGHTGELFF. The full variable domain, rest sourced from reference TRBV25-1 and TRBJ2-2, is EADIYQTPRYLVIGTGKKITLECSQTMGHDKMYWYQQDPGMELHLIHYSYGVNSTEKGDLSSESTVSRIRTEHFPLTLESARPSHTSQYLCASSESLGHTGELFFGEGSRLTVL.

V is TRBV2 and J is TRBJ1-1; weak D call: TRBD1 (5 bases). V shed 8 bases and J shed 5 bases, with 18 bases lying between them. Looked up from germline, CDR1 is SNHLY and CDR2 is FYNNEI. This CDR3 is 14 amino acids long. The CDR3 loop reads CASGLGVRGTEAFF. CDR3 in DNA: TGTGCCAGCGGCCTGGGGGTACGGGGTACTGAAGCTTTCTTT.

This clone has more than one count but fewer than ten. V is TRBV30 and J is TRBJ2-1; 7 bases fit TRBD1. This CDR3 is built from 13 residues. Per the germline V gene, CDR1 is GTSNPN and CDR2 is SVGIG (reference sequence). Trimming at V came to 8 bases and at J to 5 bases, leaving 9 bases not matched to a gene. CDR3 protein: CAGNRDSDNEQFF. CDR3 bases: TGTGCCGGAAACCGGGACAGTGACAATGAGCAGTTCTTC.

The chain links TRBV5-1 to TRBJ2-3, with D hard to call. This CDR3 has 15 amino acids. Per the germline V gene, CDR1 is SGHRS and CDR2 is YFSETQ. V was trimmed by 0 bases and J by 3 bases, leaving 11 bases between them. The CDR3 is CASSLVLVGTDTQYF. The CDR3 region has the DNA TGCGCCAGCAGCTTGGTCCTGGTAGGGACAGATACGCAGTATTTT.

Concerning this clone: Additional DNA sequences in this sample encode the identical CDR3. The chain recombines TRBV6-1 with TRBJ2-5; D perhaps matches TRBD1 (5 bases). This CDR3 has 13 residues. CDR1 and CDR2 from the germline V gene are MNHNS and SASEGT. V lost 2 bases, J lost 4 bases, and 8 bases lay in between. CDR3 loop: CASSEQGSETQYF. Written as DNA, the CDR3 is TGTGCCAGCAGTGAACAGGGCTCAGAGACCCAGTACTTC.

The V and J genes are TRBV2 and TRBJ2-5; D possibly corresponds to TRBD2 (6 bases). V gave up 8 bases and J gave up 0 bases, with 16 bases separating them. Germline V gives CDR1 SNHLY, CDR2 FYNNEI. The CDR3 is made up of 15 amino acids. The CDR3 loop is CASRIGAGYQETQYF. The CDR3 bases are TGTGCCAGCCGTATTGGGGCGGGGTACCAAGAGACCCAGTACTTC.

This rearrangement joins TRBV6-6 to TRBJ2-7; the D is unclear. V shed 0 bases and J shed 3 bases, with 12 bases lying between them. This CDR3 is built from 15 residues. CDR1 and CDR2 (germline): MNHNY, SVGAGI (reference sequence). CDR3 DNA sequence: TGTGCCAGCAGTTACTCCCTGAACTCATACTACGAGCAGTACTTC. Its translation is CASSYSLNSYYEQYF.

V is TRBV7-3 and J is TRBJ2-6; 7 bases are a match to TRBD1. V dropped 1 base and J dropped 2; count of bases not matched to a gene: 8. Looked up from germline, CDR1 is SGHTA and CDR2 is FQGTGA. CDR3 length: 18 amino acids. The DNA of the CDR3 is TGTGCCAGCAGCTTAAGGTCGGGCAGGGGGACTGGGGCCAACGTCCTGACTTTC. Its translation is CASSLRSGRGTGANVLTF.

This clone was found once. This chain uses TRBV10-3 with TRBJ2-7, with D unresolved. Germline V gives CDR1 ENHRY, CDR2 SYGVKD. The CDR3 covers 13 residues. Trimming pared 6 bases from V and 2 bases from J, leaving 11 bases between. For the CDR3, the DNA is TGTGCCATCAGCCCAGTAGGGCCCTACGAGCAGTACTTC. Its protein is CAISPVGPYEQYF.